The 25 T cell receptor beta chains below come from one sample, sequenced in a study of T cells in localized non-small cell lung cancer. Method: immunoSEQ multiplex PCR; TCRdb's copy keeps in-frame clones and lacks some. The table lists 17,000 or so clones, 85% to 90% of them singletons. This specimen consisted of peripheral blood, obtained before any cancer treatment. Every receptor here comes from an older male donor with stage II squamous cell lung carcinoma.

The V and J genes are TRBV19 and TRBJ2-2, with TRBD1 matching 9 bases. CDR1 LNHDA and CDR2 SQIVND come from the germline V gene (reference sequence). This CDR3 region has 16 residues. V lost 3 bases, J lost 3 bases, and 5 bases stayed unmatched. The DNA for the CDR3 is TGTGCCAGTAGTATCCCTGGGACAGGGCACACCGGGGAGCTGTTTTTT. As protein: CASSIPGTGHTGELFF.

V is TRBV27 and J is TRBJ1-2; perhaps TRBD1 as D (5 bases). The CDR3 contains 14 residues. Trimming left V 0 bases short and J 6 bases short, with 11 bases between. Germline V CDR1 and CDR2: MNHEY, SMNVEV (reference sequence). The CDR3 loop is CASSLSQGRDGYTF. Here the CDR3 DNA reads TGTGCCAGCAGTTTATCCCAGGGTAGGGATGGCTACACCTTC.

This chain connects TRBV28 to TRBJ1-1; D uncertain. Trimming pared 5 bases from V and 8 bases from J, leaving 15 bases between. This CDR3 contains 13 residues. Germline V lookup: CDR1 MDHEN, CDR2 SYDVKM. CDR3 sequence reads: CASSIEFGFEAFF. CDR3 in DNA: TGTGCCAGCAGTATCGAATTTGGGTTCGAAGCTTTCTTT. The complete variable domain, with remaining parts taken from reference TRBV28 and TRBJ1-1, reads DVKVTQSSRYLVKRTGEKVFLECVQDMDHENMFWYRQDPGLGLRLIYFSYDVKMKEKGDIPEGYSVSREKKERFSLILESASTNQTSMYLCASSIEFGFEAFFGQGTRLTVV.

The V gene is TRBV9, the J gene TRBJ2-3, with TRBD2 as a possible D gene (6 bases). CDR3 length: 17 amino acids. V lost 0 bases and J lost 0, with 14 bases in between. The germline gives CDR1 SGDLS, CDR2 YYNGEE. CDR3 sequence: CASSVGSGSRSTDTQYF. CDR3 DNA: TGTGCCAGCAGCGTAGGGTCCGGGAGTAGAAGCACAGATACGCAGTATTTT. The entire variable domain, with the rest obtained from reference TRBV9 and TRBJ2-3, is as follows: DSGVTQTPKHLITATGQRVTLRCSPRSGDLSVYWYQQSLDQGLQFLIQYYNGEERAKGNILERFSAQQFPDLHSELNLSSLELGDSALYFCASSVGSGSRSTDTQYFGPGTRLTVL.

The chain carries TRBV2 and TRBJ1-5; D gene ambiguous. CDR3 length: 14 residues. Trimming pared 5 bases from V and 0 bases from J, leaving 8 bases between. From germline, CDR1 is SNHLY and CDR2 FYNNEI. CDR3 region: CASSLDRSNQPQHF. CDR3 nucleotides: TGTGCCAGCAGTCTGGACCGTAGCAATCAGCCCCAGCATTTT.

The rearrangement uses TRBV7-8 and TRBJ2-5; perhaps TRBD1 as D (5 bases). The CDR3 contains 17 residues. The V and J ends lost 1 base and 1 base respectively, with 16 bases between them. Germline loops: CDR1 SGHVS, CDR2 FQNEAQ. CDR3 protein: CASSLGIGTGRQETQYF. The CDR3 region has the DNA TGTGCCAGCAGCTTAGGTATCGGCACAGGTCGCCAAGAGACCCAGTACTTC.

V and J are TRBV10-3 and TRBJ2-7; a possible D gene is TRBD2 (5 bases). The CDR3 sequence is 13 residues long. V dropped 6 bases and J dropped 0 bases, with 9 bases sitting between them. Germline V gene data show CDR1 as ENHRY and CDR2 as SYGVKD. The CDR3 reads CAIRPGNSYEQYF. The CDR3 DNA reads TGTGCCATCAGACCGGGGAACTCCTACGAGCAGTACTTC.

This clone turned up a few times. This sequence joins TRBV7-9 and TRBJ2-3, with TRBD2 matching 10 bases. V lost 1 base to trimming and J lost 2 bases; unmatched junction nucleotides: 3. CDR3 length equals 16 residues. Per germline, CDR1 SEHNR and CDR2 FQNEAQ (reference sequence). The CDR3 is CASSLVLAGDTDTQYF. CDR3 coding DNA: TGTGCCAGCAGCTTAGTCCTAGCGGGAGACACAGATACGCAGTATTTT. Full variable domain (outside the CDR3, taken from reference TRBV7-9 and TRBJ2-3): DTGVSQNPRHKITKRGQNVTFRCDPISEHNRLYWYRQTLGQGPEFLTYFQNEAQLEKSRLLSDRFSAERPKGSFSTLEIQRTEQGDSAMYLCASSLVLAGDTDTQYFGPGTRLTVL.

This chain connects TRBV4-1 to TRBJ2-5; D is ambiguous. The end of the DNA fits TRBJ2-7 better, so the J call may be wrong. The CDR3 covers 13 residues. CDR1 is MGHRA and CDR2 is YSYEKL in the germline V gene. The CDR3 reads CASSQPSYSEQYF. CDR3 bases: TGCGCCAGCAGCCAACCCTCGTACTCCGAGCAGTACTTC.

V is TRBV7-9 and J is TRBJ1-4; D gene uncertain. The germline V gene has CDR1 SEHNR and CDR2 FQNEAQ (reference sequence). The CDR3 runs 15 residues. V was shortened by 1 base and J by 3 bases, with 9 bases between the two germline ends. CDR3 DNA: TGTGCCAGCAGCTTAGGGTTTGTCCCTAATGAAAAACTGTTTTTT. This gives the protein CASSLGFVPNEKLFF. The full variable domain, rest sourced from reference TRBV7-9 and TRBJ1-4, is DTGVSQNPRHKITKRGQNVTFRCDPISEHNRLYWYRQTLGQGPEFLTYFQNEAQLEKSRLLSDRFSAERPKGSFSTLEIQRTEQGDSAMYLCASSLGFVPNEKLFFGSGTQLSVL.

The chain combines TRBV10-3 with TRBJ2-1; TRBD2 matches 7 bases. This CDR3 has 15 residues. Unmatched junction bases numbered 7, after V lost 0 bases and J lost 8 bases. CDR1 is ENHRY, CDR2 SYGVKD, per germline. The CDR3 sequence is CAISESGGHVDEQFF. The CDR3 nucleotides read TGTGCCATCAGTGAGTCGGGAGGGCACGTGGATGAGCAGTTCTTC.

This rearrangement joins TRBV6-4 to TRBJ1-1; D not resolved. With 6 bases removed from V and 0 bases from J, the gap between germline ends came to 8 bases. CDR3 size: 13 residues. The germline gives CDR1 MRHNA, CDR2 SNTAGT. This CDR3 is CASSLLMNTEAFF. The CDR3 DNA reads as TGTGCCAGCAGCCTCCTTATGAACACTGAAGCTTTCTTT.

This chain joins TRBV19 and TRBJ2-7, with D perhaps TRBD2 (6 bases). V gave up 7 bases and J gave up 4 bases, with 14 bases separating them. Germline assignment: CDR1 LNHDA and CDR2 SQIVND (reference sequence). The CDR3 is 13 residues long. Here the CDR3 DNA reads TGTGCCAGTAACTCGGGACTGAATTACGAGCAGTACTTC. Encoded protein: CASNSGLNYEQYF.

This chain joins TRBV18 and TRBJ2-1; D remains unclear. Trimming took 6 bases from V and 4 from J, leaving 10 bases between them. Germline assignment: CDR1 KGHSH and CDR2 LQKENI. CDR3 size: 13 residues. The CDR3 region has the DNA TGTGCCAGCTCGGCTGACTTGTACAATGAGCAGTTCTTC. As protein: CASSADLYNEQFF.

This chain links TRBV28 with TRBJ1-1; maybe TRBD1 (6 bases). The germline V gene encodes CDR1 MDHEN and CDR2 SYDVKM. Deletions cut 2 bases from V and 7 bases from J, with 17 bases between. The CDR3 is 15 residues long. Written as DNA, the CDR3 is TGTGCCAGCAGTTTAAGCAGGGGCCCAGTCGGTGAAGCTTTCTTT. Protein product: CASSLSRGPVGEAFF.

This chain uses TRBV19 with TRBJ2-1; maybe TRBD2 (5 bases). Trimming stripped 5 bases from V and 6 bases from J, with 17 bases between. The CDR3 extends over 15 amino acids. The germline V gene has CDR1 LNHDA and CDR2 SQIVND (reference sequence). The CDR3 bases are TGTGCCAGTAGTCCCTGGGAAGGCGCGGGCAATGAGCAGTTCTTC. Encoded protein: CASSPWEGAGNEQFF.

The chain employs TRBV5-6 and TRBJ1-5, with D possibly matching TRBD1 (5 bases). The CDR3 sequence is 15 residues long. Germline V lookup: CDR1 SGHDT, CDR2 YYEEEE. Deletions cut 0 bases from V and 1 base from J, with 8 bases between. DNA for the CDR3: TGTGCCAGCAGCTTGGGGGGACCGAGCAATCAGCCCCAGCATTTT. Translating gives CASSLGGPSNQPQHF.

The chain uses TRBV6-4 and TRBJ2-2, with 7 bases matching TRBD1. Germline values: CDR1 MRHNA, CDR2 SNTAGT. The CDR3 loop spans 16 amino acids. Trimming at V came to 5 bases and at J to 3 bases, leaving 9 bases not matched to a gene. CDR3 nucleotide sequence: TGTGCCAGCAGTCTGAACCCGACAGGGTACACCGGGGAGCTGTTTTTT. The encoded protein is CASSLNPTGYTGELFF.

The chain combines TRBV5-8 with TRBJ1-1; D perhaps matches TRBD1 (5 bases). V lost 10 bases, J lost 0 bases, and 16 bases lay in between. Germline CDR1 reads SGHTS; CDR2 reads YDEGEE. The CDR3 contains 14 residues. CDR3 nucleotide sequence: TGTGCCGGTTCCGACAGATCCATGAACACTGAAGCTTTCTTT. Protein sequence: CAGSDRSMNTEAFF.

The V gene is TRBV5-5, the J gene TRBJ2-3; D gene ambiguous. Trimming removed 4 bases from V and 6 bases from J, with 12 bases in between. The germline gives CDR1 SGHKS, CDR2 YYEKEE (reference sequence). This CDR3 has 13 residues. CDR3 protein: CASSTGDGDTQYF. CDR3 nucleotides: TGTGCCAGCAGCACCGGAGATGGTGATACGCAGTATTTT.

The chain uses TRBV6-6 and TRBJ1-4; the match to TRBD1 covers 9 bases. CDR3 size: 14 residues. The V and J ends lost 5 bases and 8 bases, in that order; junction bases with no gene match: 6. The germline V gene encodes CDR1 MNHNY and CDR2 SVGAGI (reference sequence). The CDR3 region is CASSTQGAREKLFF. The CDR3 bases are TGTGCCAGCAGTACACAGGGGGCAAGAGAAAAACTGTTTTTT.

This clone was counted once. The chain has TRBV15 and TRBJ2-2; D is unclear. There are 14 residues in the CDR3. Germline CDR1 is LNHNV and CDR2 is YYDKDF (reference sequence). The V end was cut by 6 bases, the J end by 2 bases, with 10 bases between. The CDR3 reads CATSNGINTGELFF. The CDR3 DNA follows: TGTGCCACCAGTAATGGTATAAACACCGGGGAGCTGTTTTTT.

The chain employs TRBV10-3 and TRBJ2-7; no firm D call. V lost 6 bases, J lost 5 bases, and 11 bases lay in between. The CDR3 has 12 residues. Per the germline V gene, CDR1 is ENHRY and CDR2 is SYGVKD. CDR3 sequence: CAISSAGNEQYF. The DNA for the CDR3 is TGTGCCATCAGCAGCGCTGGGAACGAGCAGTACTTC.

The rearrangement uses TRBV4-2 and TRBJ1-2; maybe TRBD1 (6 bases). CDR3 length: 15 amino acids. Germline V gives CDR1 LGHNA, CDR2 YNFKEQ. Trimming removed 4 bases at V and 6 bases at J, with 18 bases between. The CDR3 DNA follows: TGTGCCAGCAGCCGAGACTTAAGGGGGGCTCATGGCTACACCTTC. The encoded protein is CASSRDLRGAHGYTF.

The rearrangement uses TRBV19 and TRBJ1-5, with D unresolved. Per germline, CDR1 LNHDA and CDR2 SQIVND (reference sequence). The CDR3 is 13 amino acids. V gave up 5 bases and J gave up 3 bases, with 8 bases separating them. The CDR3 DNA sequence: TGTGCCAGTAGTTTCACCTACAATCAGCCCCAGCATTTT. It translates to CASSFTYNQPQHF. Variable domain in full (rest from reference TRBV19 and TRBJ1-5): DGGITQSPKYLFRKEGQNVTLSCEQNLNHDAMYWYRQDPGQGLRLIYYSQIVNDFQKGDIAEGYSVSREKKESFPLTVTSAQKNPTAFYLCASSFTYNQPQHFGDGTRLSIL.